The 14 T cell receptor beta chains below were found in one sample sequenced in a study of cytomegalovirus exposure and HLA in healthy donors. Both 60 Vbeta primers and 13 Jbeta primers went into the PCR. TCRdb keeps only in-frame clones here, not all; method: immunoSEQ multiplex PCR. The data show 75,000 to 95,000 clones, approximately 66% seen once. The material sequenced was PBMCs. Receptors originate from a man younger than 45 in good health and CMV-seronegative.

The rearrangement uses TRBV28 and TRBJ2-7; 9 bases agree with TRBD2. The V gene end was trimmed by 5 bases and the J gene end by 0 bases; junction bases not matched to a gene: 5. The germline V gene has CDR1 MDHEN and CDR2 SYDVKM. CDR3 length: 15 residues. The CDR3 sequence is CASSLAGRSSYEQYF. CDR3 nucleotides: TGTGCCAGCAGTCTAGCGGGGAGGAGCTCCTACGAGCAGTACTTC.

The rearrangement links TRBV6-4 to TRBJ2-1; the match to TRBD2 covers 9 bases. J gave up 3 bases and V 7 bases, and 7 bases lay outside the gene matches. Germline V gene lookup returns CDR1 MRHNA and CDR2 SNTAGT. The CDR3 totals 15 residues. Here the CDR3 reads CASTDIAGDYNEQFF. In nucleotides, the CDR3 is TGTGCCAGCACTGATATAGCGGGGGACTACAATGAGCAGTTCTTC.

With regard to this clone: Different DNA sequences within this sample yield the same CDR3. The rearrangement links TRBV7-3 to TRBJ2-1, with 7 nucleotides matching TRBD1. V shed 5 bases, J shed 3 bases, and the junction held 7 bases outside the gene matches. The CDR3 has 15 residues. In germline, CDR1 is SGHTA, CDR2 FQGTGA. The CDR3 reads CASSLPRDSYNEQFF. The CDR3 bases are TGTGCCAGCAGCCTGCCCCGGGACAGCTACAATGAGCAGTTCTTC.

The J gene is TRBJ2-1, the V gene TRBV2, with a tentative D call TRBD2 (6 bases). CDR3 length equals 12 residues. With 11 bases removed from V and 6 bases from J, the gap between germline ends came to 14 bases. The germline V gene encodes CDR1 SNHLY and CDR2 FYNNEI. The CDR3 is CARRLVSNEQFF. The CDR3 nucleotides read TGTGCCCGGCGACTAGTGAGCAATGAGCAGTTCTTC.

The chain uses TRBV6-5 and TRBJ1-2, with D hard to call. V lost 2 bases, J lost 5 bases, and 9 bases lay in between. Germline V gene lookup returns CDR1 MNHEY and CDR2 SVGAGI. This CDR3 has 13 residues. The CDR3: CASSYRRGYGYTF. In DNA form, the CDR3 reads TGTGCCAGCAGTTACCGGCGGGGATATGGCTACACCTTC.

This clone has just one count. The sample carries other DNA sequences with the same CDR3. The rearrangement uses TRBV29-1 and TRBJ1-1; perhaps TRBD1 as D (6 bases). CDR1 and CDR2 (germline): SQVTM, ANQGSEA. The CDR3 extends over 11 amino acids. V lost 3 bases and J lost 6, with 8 bases in between. CDR3 coding DNA: TGCAGCGTTGACAGGGGTGCTGAAGCTTTCTTT. Translation gives CSVDRGAEAFF.

V gene TRBV6-4 combines with J gene TRBJ2-7; perhaps TRBD2 as D (6 bases). The germline V and J ends were trimmed by 7 bases and 2 bases, with 15 bases remaining between them. Looked up from germline, CDR1 is MRHNA and CDR2 is SNTAGT. The CDR3 loop spans 14 amino acids. The CDR3 DNA sequence: TGTGCCAGCACCTGGGGGGAGGTCGCCTACGAGCAGTACTTC. This encodes CASTWGEVAYEQYF.

The chain carries TRBV14 and TRBJ1-1, with D uncertain. V was clipped by 6 bases and J by 4 bases, with 15 bases between them. This CDR3 has 14 residues. Germline-derived CDR1 and CDR2 are SGHDN and FVKESK. CDR3 protein: CASRISLLGTEAFF. CDR3 DNA sequence: TGTGCCAGCAGAATAAGTCTTCTAGGCACTGAAGCTTTCTTT.

There are a few counts of this clone. V usage is TRBV19 and J usage is TRBJ1-5; no firm D call. This CDR3 is 17 amino acids long. V gave up 7 bases and J gave up 0 bases, with 19 bases separating them. Germline assignment: CDR1 LNHDA and CDR2 SQIVND (reference sequence). The CDR3 DNA sequence: TGTGCCAGTAAAAGGTCCGGCCAGGCCCATAGCAATCAGCCCCAGCATTTT. Protein: CASKRSGQAHSNQPQHF.

In this sample, this clone turned up a few times. The V and J genes are TRBV5-1 and TRBJ1-1; D uncertain. CDR3 length: 13 amino acids. Between the trimmed V and J ends, which lost 4 bases and 0 bases, there was a span of 7 bases. Germline V gives CDR1 SGHRS, CDR2 YFSETQ. CDR3 sequence: CASSQTMNTEAFF. CDR3 nucleotides: TGCGCCAGCAGCCAGACTATGAACACTGAAGCTTTCTTT. Based on the CDR3 plus reference TRBV5-1 and TRBJ1-1, the full variable domain is KAGVTQTPRYLIKTRGQQVTLSCSPISGHRSVSWYQQTPGQGLQFLFEYFSETQRNKGNFPGRFSGRQFSNSRSEMNVSTLELGDSALYLCASSQTMNTEAFFGQGTRLTVV.

The CDR3 region has the DNA TGTGCCTGGAGTGTACAGGGTGGAGGAGGCTATGGCTACACCTTC. Its translation: CAWSVQGGGGYGYTF. The chain is built from TRBV30 and TRBJ1-2; possibly TRBD1 for D (6 bases). V lost 0 bases and J 4 bases, leaving 15 bases between the germline ends. The CDR3 is 15 residues long. CDR1 is GTSNPN, CDR2 SVGIG, per germline (reference sequence).

The CDR3 nucleotides are TGTGCCAGCAGCTTAGCCGTCCTTATCTCGAACACTGAAGCTTTCTTT. Its translation: CASSLAVLISNTEAFF. V usage is TRBV7-8 and J usage is TRBJ1-1, with D uncertain. The V and J ends lost 0 bases and 1 base respectively, with 12 bases between them. This CDR3 region has 16 residues. The germline gives CDR1 SGHVS, CDR2 FQNEAQ.

This chain connects TRBV5-8 to TRBJ2-4; 7 nucleotides align to TRBD2. This CDR3 is built from 16 residues. V was pared by 3 bases and J by 2 bases, with 8 bases of the junction left unmatched. Germline V gene data show CDR1 as SGHTS and CDR2 as YDEGEE. The CDR3, as DNA: TGTGCCAGCAGCTCGACCACCGGGAGGCCCAAAAACATTCAGTACTTC. Translating gives CASSSTTGRPKNIQYF.

The chain carries TRBV5-1 and TRBJ2-1; TRBD2 is a possible D gene (5 bases). V lost 1 base and J 2 bases, leaving 7 bases between the germline ends. Germline V CDR1 and CDR2: SGHRS, YFSETQ. The CDR3 runs 14 residues. The CDR3 loop is CASSLSGPYNEQFF. The CDR3 DNA follows: TGCGCCAGCAGCTTGAGCGGCCCCTACAATGAGCAGTTCTTC. The variable domain in full, completed from reference TRBV5-1 and TRBJ2-1, reads KAGVTQTPRYLIKTRGQQVTLSCSPISGHRSVSWYQQTPGQGLQFLFEYFSETQRNKGNFPGRFSGRQFSNSRSEMNVSTLELGDSALYLCASSLSGPYNEQFFGPGTRLTVL.